This T cell receptor beta chain was documented in a study of T-cell memory formation after mild COVID-19. On the study more broadly: Largely donor-specific TCR clusters were found. Overall study findings and caveats: Among clones contracting day 15 to 85, CD4/CD8 was balanced, whereas later expanders leaned CD4+. Mainly CM and EM harbored the contracting CD4+ clones; mainly EMRA harbored the CD8+ ones.

Trimming left V 4 bases short and J 0 bases short, with 11 bases between. Germline CDR1 SGHRS, CDR2 YFSETQ. The CDR3 is 16 amino acids. This clonotype was counted a few times. The antigen remains undetermined. Amplification by 5'RACE using constant-segment primers produced TCR alpha and TCR beta cDNA libraries that carried sample barcodes and UMIs. TCRdb redid the calling of the 5' RACE reads with MiXCR, one entry per CDR3 protein. The sample includes 530,000 or so distinct CDR3 sequences, around 16% of them seen just once. Sequencing was carried out using PBMCs or a T cell subset sorted from them (not recorded which). The gene calls are TRBV5-1 and TRBJ2-6; the D is unclear. The TCR comes from an adult woman who had mild COVID-19 (a few samples of this study predate the infection). Cell type and time point are not known. The CDR3 protein is CASSRTVFSGANVLTF. For the CDR3, the DNA is TGCGCCAGCAGCCGGACCGTTTTCTCTGGGGCCAACGTCCTGACTTTC.